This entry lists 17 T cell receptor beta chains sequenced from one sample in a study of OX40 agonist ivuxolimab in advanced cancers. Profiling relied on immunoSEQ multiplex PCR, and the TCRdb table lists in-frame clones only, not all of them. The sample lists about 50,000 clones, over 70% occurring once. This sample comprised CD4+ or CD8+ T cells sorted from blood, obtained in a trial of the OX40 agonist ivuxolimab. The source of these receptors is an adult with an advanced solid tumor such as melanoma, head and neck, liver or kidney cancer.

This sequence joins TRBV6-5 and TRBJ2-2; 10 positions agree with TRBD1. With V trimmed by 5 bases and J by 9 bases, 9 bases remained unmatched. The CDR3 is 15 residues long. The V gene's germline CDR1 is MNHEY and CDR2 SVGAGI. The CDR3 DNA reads TGTGCCAGCAGTCTCCGGGACAGGGGCCGTTGGGAGCTGTTTTTT. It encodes CASSLRDRGRWELFF.

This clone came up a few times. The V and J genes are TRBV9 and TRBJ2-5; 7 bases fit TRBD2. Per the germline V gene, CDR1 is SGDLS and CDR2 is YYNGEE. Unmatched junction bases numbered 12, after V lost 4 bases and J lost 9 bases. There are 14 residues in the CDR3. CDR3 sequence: CASSPTSVDGAQYF. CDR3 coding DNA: TGTGCCAGCAGCCCAACTAGCGTTGACGGGGCCCAGTACTTC.

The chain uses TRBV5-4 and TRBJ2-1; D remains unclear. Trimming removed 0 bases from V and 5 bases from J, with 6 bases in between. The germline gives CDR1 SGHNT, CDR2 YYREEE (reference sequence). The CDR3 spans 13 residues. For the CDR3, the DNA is TGTGCCAGCAGCTTGGTGGCCAACAATGAGCAGTTCTTC. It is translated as CASSLVANNEQFF. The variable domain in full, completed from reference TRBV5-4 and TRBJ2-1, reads ETGVTQSPTHLIKTRGQQVTLRCSSQSGHNTVSWYQQALGQGPQFIFQYYREEENGRGNFPPRFSGLQFPNYSSELNVNALELDDSALYLCASSLVANNEQFFGPGTRLTVL.

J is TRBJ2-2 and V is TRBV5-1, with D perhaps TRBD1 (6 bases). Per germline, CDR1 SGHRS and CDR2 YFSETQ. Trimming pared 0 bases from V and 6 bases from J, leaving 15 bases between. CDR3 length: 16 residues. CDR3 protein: CASSLVALEGAGELFF. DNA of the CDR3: TGCGCCAGCAGCTTGGTCGCTCTTGAGGGGGCCGGGGAGCTGTTTTTT.

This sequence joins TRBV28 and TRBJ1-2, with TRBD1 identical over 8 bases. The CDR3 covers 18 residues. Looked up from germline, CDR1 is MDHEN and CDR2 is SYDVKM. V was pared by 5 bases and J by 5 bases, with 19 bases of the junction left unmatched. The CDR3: CASSTLYPRQGSSYGYTF. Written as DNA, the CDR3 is TGTGCCAGCAGTACCCTTTATCCCAGACAGGGGAGCTCGTATGGCTACACCTTC.

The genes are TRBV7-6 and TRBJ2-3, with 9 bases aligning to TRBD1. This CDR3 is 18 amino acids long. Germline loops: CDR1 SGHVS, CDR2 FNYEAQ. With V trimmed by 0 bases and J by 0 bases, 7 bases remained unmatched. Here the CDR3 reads CASSLAGTGFFSTDTQYF. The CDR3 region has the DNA TGTGCCAGCAGCTTAGCGGGGACAGGGTTTTTTAGCACAGATACGCAGTATTTT.

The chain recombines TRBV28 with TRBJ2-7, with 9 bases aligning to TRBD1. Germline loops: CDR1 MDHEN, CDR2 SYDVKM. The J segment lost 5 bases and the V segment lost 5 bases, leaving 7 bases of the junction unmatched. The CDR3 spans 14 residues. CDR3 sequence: CASSRPGQGDEQYF. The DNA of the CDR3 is TGTGCCAGCAGTCGGCCGGGACAGGGAGACGAGCAGTACTTC.

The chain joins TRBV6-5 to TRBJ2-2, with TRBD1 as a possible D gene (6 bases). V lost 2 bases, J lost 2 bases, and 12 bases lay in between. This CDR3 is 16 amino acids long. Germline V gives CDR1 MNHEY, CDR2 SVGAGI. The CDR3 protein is CASSYQGWINTGELFF. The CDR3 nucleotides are TGTGCCAGCAGTTACCAGGGGTGGATAAACACCGGGGAGCTGTTTTTT.

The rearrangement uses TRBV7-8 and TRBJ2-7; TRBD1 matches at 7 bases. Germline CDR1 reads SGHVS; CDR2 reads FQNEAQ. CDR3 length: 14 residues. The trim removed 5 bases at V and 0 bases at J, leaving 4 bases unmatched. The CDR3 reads CASSPRDSSYEQYF. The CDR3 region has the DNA TGTGCCAGCAGCCCCCGGGACAGCTCCTACGAGCAGTACTTC.

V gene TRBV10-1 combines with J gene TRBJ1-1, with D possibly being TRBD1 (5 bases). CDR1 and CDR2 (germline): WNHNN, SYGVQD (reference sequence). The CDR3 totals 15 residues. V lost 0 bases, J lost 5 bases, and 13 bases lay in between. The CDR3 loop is CASSESWGEGTEAFF. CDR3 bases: TGCGCCAGCAGTGAGTCCTGGGGGGAAGGAACTGAAGCTTTCTTT.

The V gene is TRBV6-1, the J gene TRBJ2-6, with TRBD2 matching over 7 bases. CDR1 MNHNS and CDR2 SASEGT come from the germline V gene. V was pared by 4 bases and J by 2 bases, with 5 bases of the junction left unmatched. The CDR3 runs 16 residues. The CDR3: CASSGSTSAGANVLTF. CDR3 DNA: TGTGCCAGCAGTGGCTCCACTAGCGCTGGGGCCAACGTCCTGACTTTC.

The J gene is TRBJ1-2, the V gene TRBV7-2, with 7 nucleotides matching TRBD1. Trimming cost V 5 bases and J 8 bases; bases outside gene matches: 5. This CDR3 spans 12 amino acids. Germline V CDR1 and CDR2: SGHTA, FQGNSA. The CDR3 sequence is CASSPDRVGYTF. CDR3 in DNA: TGTGCCAGCAGCCCTGACAGGGTCGGCTACACCTTC.

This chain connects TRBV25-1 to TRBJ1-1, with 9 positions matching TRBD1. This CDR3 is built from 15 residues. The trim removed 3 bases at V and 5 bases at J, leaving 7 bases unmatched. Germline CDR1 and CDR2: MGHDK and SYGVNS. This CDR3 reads CASSDPQGARTEAFF. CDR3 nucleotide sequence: TGTGCCAGCAGTGACCCACAGGGGGCGCGGACTGAAGCTTTCTTT.

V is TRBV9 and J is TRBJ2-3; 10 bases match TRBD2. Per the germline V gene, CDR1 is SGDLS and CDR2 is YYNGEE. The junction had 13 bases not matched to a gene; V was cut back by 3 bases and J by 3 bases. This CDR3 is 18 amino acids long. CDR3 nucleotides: TGTGCCAGCAGCGCGAGGACTAGCGGAACCTCGGGAACAGATACGCAGTATTTT. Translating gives CASSARTSGTSGTDTQYF. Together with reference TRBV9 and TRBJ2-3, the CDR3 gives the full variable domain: DSGVTQTPKHLITATGQRVTLRCSPRSGDLSVYWYQQSLDQGLQFLIQYYNGEERAKGNILERFSAQQFPDLHSELNLSSLELGDSALYFCASSARTSGTSGTDTQYFGPGTRLTVL.

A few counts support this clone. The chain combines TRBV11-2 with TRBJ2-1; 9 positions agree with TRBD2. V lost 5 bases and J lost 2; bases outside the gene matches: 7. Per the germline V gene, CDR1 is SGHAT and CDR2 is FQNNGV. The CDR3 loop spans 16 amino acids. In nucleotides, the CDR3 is TGTGCCAGCAGCCAAAGACTAGCGGCTACCTACAATGAGCAGTTCTTC. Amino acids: CASSQRLAATYNEQFF.

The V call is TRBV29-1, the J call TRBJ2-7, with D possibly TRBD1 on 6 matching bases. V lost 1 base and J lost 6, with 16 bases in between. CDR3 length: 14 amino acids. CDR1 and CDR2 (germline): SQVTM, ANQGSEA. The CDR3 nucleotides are TGCAGCGTTGAAGTCGTCAGGGGTGTGGGCGAGCAGTACTTC. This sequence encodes CSVEVVRGVGEQYF.

Here the CDR3 DNA reads TGTGCCAGCAGCTTTCCGGGACTAGCGCGAGACACCGGGGAGCTGTTTTTT. Amino acid sequence: CASSFPGLARDTGELFF. The chain is built from TRBV9 and TRBJ2-2; TRBD2 aligns across 10 bases. Germline CDR1 is SGDLS and CDR2 is YYNGEE. The CDR3 totals 17 residues. V was pared by 4 bases and J by 3 bases, with 9 bases of the junction left unmatched.